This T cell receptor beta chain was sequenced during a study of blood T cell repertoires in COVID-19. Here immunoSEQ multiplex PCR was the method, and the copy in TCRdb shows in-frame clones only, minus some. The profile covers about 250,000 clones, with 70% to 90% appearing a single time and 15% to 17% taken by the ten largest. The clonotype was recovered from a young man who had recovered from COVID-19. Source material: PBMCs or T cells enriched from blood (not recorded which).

This CDR3 reads CASSPGQGSYNEQFF. The CDR3 DNA reads as TGTGCCAGCAGCCCCGGACAGGGGAGCTACAATGAGCAGTTCTTC. V gene TRBV7-8 combines with J gene TRBJ2-1, with 9 bases identical to TRBD1. The CDR3 covers 15 residues. Unmatched junction bases numbered 5, after V lost 5 bases and J lost 3 bases. In germline, CDR1 is SGHVS, CDR2 FQNEAQ. The full variable domain, its missing parts supplied by reference TRBV7-8 and TRBJ2-1, is GAGVSQSPRYKVAKRGQDVALRCDPISGHVSLFWYQQALGQGPEFLTYFQNEAQLDKSGLPSDRFFAERPEGSVSTLKIQRTQQEDSAVYLCASSPGQGSYNEQFFGPGTRLTVL.